The 3 T cell receptor beta chains below come from one sample, sequenced in a study of cytomegalovirus exposure and HLA in healthy donors. The data were produced by immunoSEQ multiplex PCR, yet TCRdb's version contains in-frame clones alone and is incomplete. This sample yields 150,000 to 250,000 clones, of which 84% are seen a single time; under 15% belongs to the top ten. What was sequenced was PBMCs. Receptors were obtained from a woman in her twenties or thirties in good health and CMV-seropositive.

This clone came up once. The chain has TRBV5-1 and TRBJ1-1; a possible D gene is TRBD1 (5 bases). The germline V gene has CDR1 SGHRS and CDR2 YFSETQ. V gave up 2 bases and J gave up 0 bases, with 20 bases separating them. The CDR3 is made up of 18 amino acids. The CDR3 sequence is CASSLRVVRRGVNTEAFF. CDR3 nucleotide sequence: TGCGCCAGCAGCTTACGGGTGGTAAGGAGGGGAGTGAACACTGAAGCTTTCTTT.

The chain employs TRBV5-1 and TRBJ2-3; 8 bases are shared with TRBD1. Germline-derived CDR1 and CDR2 are SGHRS and YFSETQ. Trimming at V came to 1 base and at J to 3 bases, leaving 10 bases not matched to a gene. CDR3 length: 17 residues. Here the CDR3 DNA reads TGCGCCAGCAGCTTGACGAACCGACAGGGGAGGACAGATACGCAGTATTTT. Amino acids: CASSLTNRQGRTDTQYF. The full variable domain, completed using reference TRBV5-1 and TRBJ2-3, is KAGVTQTPRYLIKTRGQQVTLSCSPISGHRSVSWYQQTPGQGLQFLFEYFSETQRNKGNFPGRFSGRQFSNSRSEMNVSTLELGDSALYLCASSLTNRQGRTDTQYFGPGTRLTVL.

The CDR3 loop is CASSLVTSPGSGELFF. In DNA form, the CDR3 reads TGCGCCAGCAGCTTGGTGACATCCCCAGGTTCCGGGGAGCTGTTTTTT. The rearrangement uses TRBV5-1 and TRBJ2-2; no reliable D call. CDR1 and CDR2 from the germline V gene are SGHRS and YFSETQ. This CDR3 has 16 residues. The V and J ends lost 0 bases and 6 bases respectively, with 15 bases between them.